What follows describes a single T cell receptor (beta chain). Its antigen is currently not known. Base quality data are lacking; no much larger clone is found one base away. This record comes from a study of cytomegalovirus exposure and HLA in healthy donors (TCRdb year 2017). For context, the study as a whole: In an earlier analysis of approximately 500 of the donors, 276 Gb of sequence data and 90 million to 130 million unique TCR beta sequences from roughly 180 million T cells were reported. An early release covering just under 650 HLA-typed donors comprised approximately 300 gigabases of sequencing data and tens of millions of unique TCR sequences. Among the roughly 400 genotyped donors, approximately 81% belonged to the genetic ancestry cluster associated with self-reported Caucasian donors. The study aimed to test whether cataloging public T cell receptors could reveal signatures of past pathogen exposure. The study profiled the T cell repertoires of some 610 subjects by immunosequencing and related them to cytomegalovirus serostatus. A separate validation cohort of some 130 different subjects was used in addition to the roughly 670-subject first cohort. The study combined high-throughput TCR immunosequencing, statistical association of individual TCRs with disease status, and machine learning to predict cytomegalovirus infection status. In a later analysis, previously published TCR beta repertoires from some 640 donors were re-analyzed and high-resolution HLA genotyping was added so that TCR occurrence patterns could be studied. In the later analysis, no new phenotypic data were used to find candidate immune exposures; instead, reliance was placed on TCR beta sequences and their occurrence across donors. In an earlier analysis of roughly 580 of the donors, high-throughput TCR beta sequencing was used to judge whether each TCR beta V gene segment behaved as functional or pseudogenic. Donor age, sex, ethnicity and CMV serostatus were compiled together with the repertoire data. A later genetic analysis used genome-wide SNP genotypes for 398 of the 666 donors, treating that subset as a discovery cohort. Every repertoire in the discovery cohort had been generated on one and the same sequencing platform. HLA typing covered class I and class II loci at four-digit resolution. The number of typed donors differed by locus: about 620-640 for A, B, C, DRB1 and DQB1; 500 to 550 for DQA1; fewer than 610 for DPA1; and about 470 for DPB1. Because of strong linkage in the cohort, 4 to 6 DR-DQ haplotypes were treated as single units for association and clustering. Among roughly 400 genotyped donors of the cohort, an average of about 240,000 unique TCR beta nucleotide sequences was sequenced per donor, of which about 18% were non-productive. Beyond this particular receptor, the publication reports: According to a later analysis, TCR association rates differed among HLA loci, with DRB1 alleles showing the most associated TCRs and HLA-C alleles showing the fewest. Several of the top co-occurrence clusters appeared to be linked to parvovirus B19, influenza, CMV and Epstein-Barr virus, according to a later analysis. A later analysis found that HLA-associated TCR beta chains were more clonally expanded and had lower generation probabilities than equally common non-associated chains. Correlated functional status among segregating V segments might be attributable to linkage disequilibrium, but an unknown experimental factor could not be ruled out. CMV serostatus was the only immune exposure information available for the cohort. In vitro tests confirmed that a few of the cytomegalovirus-associated TCR beta chains recognize cytomegalovirus antigens. The authors suggested that the approach could potentially be extended to other disease states and immunological phenotypes. Because HLA typing was unavailable for some donors at each locus, only the typed subset was used in association tests. Because the 87-base-pair reads could not distinguish some IMGT-functional V segments, including TRBV6-2 and TRBV6-3, those segments were excluded. The classifier was reported to diagnose cytomegalovirus status with high specificity and sensitivity in both the original cohort and the validation cohort. A later genetic analysis associated a missense DCLRE1C variant with V-gene and J-gene trimming of TCR beta chains, and an independent cohort replicated the association. According to a later analysis, most CMV-associated TCR beta chains appeared to be HLA-restricted, and the HLA associations seemed to be driven largely by CMV exposure. The earlier analysis of about 600 of the donors excluded some 15 rarely observed V segments, including chromosome 9 orphons, because counts were too low. The study listed 150 to 200 TCR beta chains as associated with cytomegalovirus. Sequencing depth was assumed to be roughly uniform across donors in the presence/absence analyses, though that assumption may not hold. Assigning TCR associations to individual alleles was difficult when HLA alleles, especially DR and DQ, strongly co-occurred. At a false discovery rate of 0.05, a later analysis linked some 17,000 TCR beta sequences to specific HLA alleles. In a later genetic analysis, fewer N-insertions in productive TCRs were reported among donors in an Asian-associated ancestry cluster than the approximately 630-donor mean. A further reported finding was that TCR beta sequences accurately predicted the HLA-A and HLA-B alleles for most subjects in the first cohort. An earlier analysis of around 540 of the donors showed that most TCR beta V segments appeared in productive rearrangements either about 87% or about 30% of the time, which broadly matched IMGT annotations. The sequencing pipeline was judged likely to have produced a cluster of highly shared sequence variants as a technical artifact. The cohort was sequenced for TCR beta chains only, and without alpha or paired-chain data the features that could be detected were limited. Most TCR sequences were seen in very few donors, while some public TCRs were found in many individuals.

Library preparation employed the immunoSEQ multiplex PCR assay. The multiplex PCR relied on a mix of 60 forward primers for TCR Vbeta segments and 13 reverse primers for TCR Jbeta segments. The CDR3 region of rearranged TCR beta genes was amplified from genomic DNA by a multiplex PCR assay. The Illumina HiSeq System was used to sequence the amplified TCR beta libraries as 87-base-pair reads. Turning to the authors' computational methods: In a later analysis, about 80 million unique TCR beta chains were counted across the 690 or so repertoires, and roughly 11 million of these chains were shared by at least two donors. Raw reads were error-corrected and collapsed into unique sequences by a nearest-neighbor algorithm in which closely related sequences were merged to remove PCR and sequencing errors. CDR3 sequences were aligned to IMGT reference sequences to assign V, D and J gene segments. Each retained sequence needed at least a six-nucleotide match to both a V gene segment and a J gene segment. Rearrangements were called productive when the CDR3 lacked stop codons and stayed in frame with V and J; all others were non-productive. CDR3 was defined by IMGT convention, running from the second conserved V-encoded cysteine to the conserved J-encoded phenylalanine. Sequences without an unambiguous match to a single V gene segment were excluded from the earlier analysis of 587 of the donors. In an earlier analysis of approximately 560 of the donors, a V segment was called functional when productive rearrangements were above 56.7%, and segregating when the standard deviation between donors exceeded 5%. To diagnose cytomegalovirus status from the catalog of TCR beta chain sequences, a statistical classification framework was built. V and J gene assignment, in a later analysis, came from comparing TCR nucleotide sequences with IMGT/GENE-DB human TR gene sequences. In a later analysis, CDR3 sequences and most-parsimonious VDJ recombination scenarios were assigned using the TCRdist pipeline. A later analysis defined each TCR beta chain by its CDR3 amino acid sequence plus V-gene family, and excluded reads lacking a unique V-gene family. To address suspected cross-contamination and a sequencing artifact, a later analysis removed approximately 600 highly shared, low-generation-probability nucleotide sequences. In a later analysis, a clonal expansion index for each public chain was calculated from normalized within-repertoire ranks of inferred template counts. A later analysis computed generation probabilities with a VDJ recombination model fitted to out-of-frame rearrangements, and checked the results against IGoR. In a later analysis, hypergeometric tests were used to score TCR-TCR, TCR-HLA and TCR-CMV co-occurrence, with a repertoire-size bias correction applied to TCR pairs. False discovery rates were estimated in a later analysis by permuting HLA or CMV assignments 20 times. A later analysis grouped co-occurring TCRs with DBSCAN, adding TCRdist sequence similarity when clustering within HLA-allele-positive subsets. Repertoires with fewer than 30,000 or more than 120,000 public chains were left out of co-occurrence clustering, as were five repertoires with anomalous nucleotide sharing. The table was pulled from immuneACCESS by TCRdb, which kept in-frame rearrangements only. Such tables lose some clones; where checked, under half of the loss comes from unresolved V genes, and the rest has no known cause. That table furnishes V, J and clone size, whereas the DNA furnished D and trimming. The sample contains 150,000 to 200,000 clones, 80% to 90% of them found a single time. Around a tenth of the sample is held by the ten biggest clonotypes.

In total, roughly 710 healthy bone marrow donors made up the cohort. Cohort members were all nominally healthy when sampled, although unrecorded immune exposures were likely present. The donor tested CMV seropositive, placing the donor among the 250 to 350 seropositive members of the cohort. Every donor gave a peripheral blood sample, and the peripheral blood mononuclear cells from that sample were used for TCR beta sequencing. Genomic DNA extraction from the blood cell samples was performed with the Qiagen DNeasy Blood Extraction Kit. From the cysteine through the phenylalanine, the CDR3 covers 12 amino acids. CDR3 DNA only is kept here, 36 bases in frame from base 1. The junction carries 5 bases between V and J, which are trimmed by 6 bases and 1 base respectively. As encoded in the germline V gene, CDR1 is MNHEY while CDR2 is SVGAGI.

The sequenced sample was PBMCs. Here the chain combines TRBV6-5 and TRBJ2-3; TRBD2 is possibly the D segment (5 matching bases). This TCR was recovered from a man aged 18 to 30 in good health and CMV-seropositive. Here the CDR3 is given as CASRRGTDTQYF. The DNA sequence follows: TGTGCCAGCAGGAGGGGCACAGATACGCAGTATTTT.